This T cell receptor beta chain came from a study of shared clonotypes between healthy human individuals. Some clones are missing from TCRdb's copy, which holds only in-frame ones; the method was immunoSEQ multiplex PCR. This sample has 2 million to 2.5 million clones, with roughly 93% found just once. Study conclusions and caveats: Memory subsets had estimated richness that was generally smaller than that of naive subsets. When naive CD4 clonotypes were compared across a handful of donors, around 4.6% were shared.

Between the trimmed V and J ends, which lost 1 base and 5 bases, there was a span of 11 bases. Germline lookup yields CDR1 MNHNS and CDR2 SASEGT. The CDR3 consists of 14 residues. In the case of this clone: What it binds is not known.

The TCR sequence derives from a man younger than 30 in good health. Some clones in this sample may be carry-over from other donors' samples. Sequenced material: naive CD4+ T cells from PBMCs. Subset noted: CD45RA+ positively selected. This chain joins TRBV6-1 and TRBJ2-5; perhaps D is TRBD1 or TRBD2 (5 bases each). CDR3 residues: CASSEVGAHETQYF. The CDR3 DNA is TGTGCCAGCAGTGAAGTCGGGGCCCACGAGACCCAGTACTTC.